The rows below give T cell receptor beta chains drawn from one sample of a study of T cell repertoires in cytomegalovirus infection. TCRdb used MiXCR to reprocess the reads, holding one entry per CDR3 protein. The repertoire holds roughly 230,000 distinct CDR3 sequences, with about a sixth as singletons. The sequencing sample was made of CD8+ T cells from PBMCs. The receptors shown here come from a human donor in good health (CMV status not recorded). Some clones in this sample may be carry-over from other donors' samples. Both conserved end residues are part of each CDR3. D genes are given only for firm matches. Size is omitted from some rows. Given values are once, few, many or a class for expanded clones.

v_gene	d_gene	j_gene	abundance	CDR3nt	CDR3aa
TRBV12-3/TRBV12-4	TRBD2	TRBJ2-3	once	TGTGCCAGCACCCCAGGACTAGCGGTCACAGATACGCAGTATTTT	CASTPGLAVTDTQYF
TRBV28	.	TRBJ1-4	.	TGTGCCAGCAGTAAATTTACAGGGACCTTAAATGAAAAACTGTTTTTT	CASSKFTGTLNEKLFF
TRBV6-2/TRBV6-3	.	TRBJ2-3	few	TGTGCCAGCAGTTCCATTCTACTCGGTTCTCGCACAGATACGCAGTATTTT	CASSSILLGSRTDTQYF
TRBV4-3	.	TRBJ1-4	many	TGCGCCAGCAGCCAAGATCTAATTGTCTCAGAATATGAAAAACTGTTTTTT	CASSQDLIVSEYEKLFF
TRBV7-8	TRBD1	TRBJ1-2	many	TGTGCCAGCAGCGCAAGGTCCGGACAGGGGTCCCTATATGGCTACACCTTC	CASSARSGQGSLYGYTF
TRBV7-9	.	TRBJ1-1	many	TGTGCCAGCAGGTGGACAGCCAACACTGAAGCTTTCTTT	CASRWTANTEAFF
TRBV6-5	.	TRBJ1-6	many	TGTGCCAGCAGCCCCGGGGAGACCTATAATTCACCCCTCCACTTT	CASSPGETYNSPLHF
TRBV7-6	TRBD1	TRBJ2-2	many	TGTGCCAGCAGCTCCCTGGGACAGGGATCGGATCCCGGGGAGCTGTTTTTT	CASSSLGQGSDPGELFF
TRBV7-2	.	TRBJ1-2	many	TGTGCCAGCAGCTTAGTACTTTGGGGACACTACACCTTC	CASSLVLWGHYTF
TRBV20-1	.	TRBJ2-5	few	TGCAGTGCTAGATTCTCTAGGACCCAAGAGACCCAGTACTTC	CSARFSRTQETQYF
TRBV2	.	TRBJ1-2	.	TGTGCCAGCAGTGGGGTCAGCTATGGCTACACCTTC	CASSGVSYGYTF
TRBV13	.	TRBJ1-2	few	TGTGCCAGCAGCTTCTCACAGGGATCGACGGGGGACTATGGCTACACCTTC	CASSFSQGSTGDYGYTF
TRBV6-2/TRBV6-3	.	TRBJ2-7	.	TGTGCCAGCAGTTCGGTCAGCGGGCGCTCCTACGAGCAGTACTTC	CASSSVSGRSYEQYF